This TCR beta chain was sequenced for a study of blood T cell repertoires in COVID-19. Germline V CDR1 and CDR2: SGHAT, FQDESV (reference sequence). With V trimmed by 7 bases and J by 6 bases, 12 bases remained unmatched. This CDR3 comprises 15 residues. The assay was immunoSEQ multiplex PCR, and TCRdb's table has in-frame clones only and misses some. Of 300,000 to 350,000 clones listed, approximately 90% were seen once; the top ten hold 1.6%. The sample consisted of peripheral blood. This TCR was recovered from a woman in her 30s with COVID-19, enrolled during active disease. The chain joins TRBV11-1 to TRBJ2-5; 9 nucleotides agree with TRBD2. For the CDR3, the DNA is TGTGCCAGCACCTTGGGCGGGGGGGCCGGCCAGACCCAGTACTTC. This sequence encodes CASTLGGGAGQTQYF.